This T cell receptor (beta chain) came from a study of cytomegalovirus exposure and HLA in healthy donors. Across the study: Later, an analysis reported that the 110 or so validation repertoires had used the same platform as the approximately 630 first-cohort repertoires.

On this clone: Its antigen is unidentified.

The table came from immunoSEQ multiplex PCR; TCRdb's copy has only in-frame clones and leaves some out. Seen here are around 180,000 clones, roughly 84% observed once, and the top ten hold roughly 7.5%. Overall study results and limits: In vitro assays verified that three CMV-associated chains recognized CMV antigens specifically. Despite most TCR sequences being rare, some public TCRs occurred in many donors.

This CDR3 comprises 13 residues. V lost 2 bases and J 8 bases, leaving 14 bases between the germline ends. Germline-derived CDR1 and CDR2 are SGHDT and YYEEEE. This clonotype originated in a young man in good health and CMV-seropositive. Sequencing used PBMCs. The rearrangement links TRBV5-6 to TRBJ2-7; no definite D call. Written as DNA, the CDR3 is TGTGCCAGCAGCTTTCCGGTCTCCTCCCAGCAGTACTTC. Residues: CASSFPVSSQQYF.